This entry lists 4 T cell receptor beta chains sequenced from one sample in a study of beta chain features in type 1 diabetes. Whole-study results and caveats: When Type 1 diabetes patients were examined, their TCRB CDR3s proved moderately but significantly shorter in all four CD4+ subsets.

The antigens these receptors bind are not known. The study reverse transcribed the entire isolated RNA, so it sequenced expressed TCRB transcripts. Repertoires were generated with immunoSEQ multiplex PCR, while TCRdb's copy carries only in-frame clones and drops some. Of 630,000 or so clones listed, 11% to 15% are singletons. Sequenced: naive CD4+ T cells from blood. The receptors originated from a young man with type 1 diabetes.

The genes are TRBV6-5 and TRBJ1-6; a possible D gene is TRBD1 (5 bases). Germline V gene data show CDR1 as MNHEY and CDR2 as SVGAGI. Trimming shortened V by 2 bases and J by 6 bases, and 11 bases separated the two germline ends. CDR3 length equals 15 residues. Written as DNA, the CDR3 is TGTGCCAGCAGTTACGGAGGGGCGGTTAATTCACCCCTCCACTTT. This encodes CASSYGGAVNSPLHF.

The chain employs TRBV6-1 and TRBJ1-5, with D possibly being TRBD1 (6 bases). CDR1 is MNHNS and CDR2 is SASEGT in the germline V gene. This CDR3 has 14 residues. The V end was cut by 3 bases, the J end by 6 bases, with 12 bases between. CDR3 sequence: CASSETGESQPQHF. The CDR3, as DNA: TGTGCCAGCAGTGAGACAGGAGAGAGTCAGCCCCAGCATTTT.

Turning to this clone: The sample carries other DNA sequences with the same CDR3. V gene TRBV25-1 combines with J gene TRBJ2-7; tentative D call: TRBD1 (5 bases). The germline CDR1 and CDR2 sequences are MGHDK and SYGVNS. V was trimmed by 3 bases and J by 0 bases, leaving 9 bases between them. The CDR3 is made up of 14 amino acids. This CDR3 reads CASSDTGTSYEQYF. The CDR3 DNA reads as TGTGCCAGCAGTGATACAGGAACCTCCTACGAGCAGTACTTC.

The genes are TRBV30 and TRBJ2-2; D not resolved. V was clipped by 1 base and J by 3 bases, with 3 bases between them. Germline values: CDR1 GTSNPN, CDR2 SVGIG (reference sequence). The CDR3 spans 12 residues. This CDR3 is CAWSGDTGELFF. The DNA for the CDR3 is TGTGCCTGGAGTGGAGACACCGGGGAGCTGTTTTTT.